A selection of T cell receptor beta chains follows, all from one sample in a study of cytomegalovirus exposure and HLA in healthy donors. Measured with immunoSEQ multiplex PCR; TCRdb has only the in-frame clones, and not every one. This sample has 95,000 to 150,000 clones, with about 83% found just once. The specimen sequenced was PBMCs. The receptors here all came from a woman between 40 and 50 years old in good health and CMV-seropositive. The CDR3 runs from the conserved cysteine through the conserved F or W. Each record gives: V gene, clone size, D gene, J gene, CDR3 DNA, CDR3 protein. The D gene is left open where the match is weak. Clone size appears in some rows only: once, few, many, or a class for an expanded clone.

>TRBV10-3|-|TRBD1|TRBJ2-3
TGTGCCATCAGTGAGGCCGGGACAGGGACCACAGATACGCAGTATTTT
CAISEAGTGTTDTQYF
>TRBV6-5|-|-|TRBJ2-7
TGTGCCAGCAGTTACGCGAGCGGGTCCTACGAGCAGTACTTC
CASSYASGSYEQYF
>TRBV9|-|TRBD1|TRBJ1-2
TGTGCCAGCAGCGTAGGGGACAGGGCCCCTTTAAACTATGGCTACACCTTC
CASSVGDRAPLNYGYTF
>TRBV4-1|-|TRBD1|TRBJ1-2
TGCGCCAGCAGCCCATCTACCGGGACAGGTTATGGCTACACCTTC
CASSPSTGTGYGYTF
>TRBV9|-|-|TRBJ2-1
TGTGCCAGCAGCGGCCAGGAAGGGTGGTCCAAGCGGTACAATGAGCAGTTCTTC
CASSGQEGWSKRYNEQFF
>TRBV18|-|TRBD2|TRBJ2-3
TGTGCCAGCTCACCACTGACTAGCGGGAGGGGGACAGATACGCAGTATTTT
CASSPLTSGRGTDTQYF
>TRBV6-4|few|-|TRBJ1-1
TGTGCCAGCAGTGAAGGGGCTACAGGTTCAAACACTGAAGCTTTCTTT
CASSEGATGSNTEAFF
>TRBV10-3|-|TRBD1|TRBJ2-5
TGTGCCACAGGACAGGCGGGCGAGACCCAGTACTTC
CATGQAGETQYF
>TRBV27|few|TRBD1|TRBJ1-4
TGTGCCAGCAGTCGACAGGGGCGTGCAACTAATGAAAAACTGTTTTTT
CASSRQGRATNEKLFF
>TRBV7-6|-|-|TRBJ1-1
TGTGCCAGCAGCTCAGGGGCAAGCACTGAAGCTTTCTTT
CASSSGASTEAFF
>TRBV5-6|-|TRBD2|TRBJ2-5
TGTGCCAGCAGCCGGCCGGGACTAGCTATTCGAGAGACCCAGTACTTC
CASSRPGLAIRETQYF
>TRBV6-1|-|TRBD1|TRBJ2-1
TGTGCCAGCAGTGGGGGACAGCCCGTCTCTATCAATGAGCAGTTCTTC
CASSGGQPVSINEQFF
>TRBV7-9|-|TRBD2|TRBJ2-1
TGTGCCAGCAGCTTAGGGGGCGGGAGGAGGAATTTTGATGAGCAGTTCTTC
CASSLGGGRRNFDEQFF
>TRBV5-1|few|-|TRBJ1-4
TGCGCCAGCAGCTTGGATCCCGGGTTGGCTGAAAAACTGTTTTTT
CASSLDPGLAEKLFF
>TRBV9|-|-|TRBJ1-5
TGTGCCAGCAGCCCCGAGGGACACCAAGATCAGCCCCAGCATTTT
CASSPEGHQDQPQHF
>TRBV7-3|-|-|TRBJ1-1
TGTGCCAGCAGCATCGGAGGCACTGAAGCTTTCTTT
CASSIGGTEAFF
>TRBV2|-|TRBD1|TRBJ1-5
TGTGCCAGCAGTGGGACAGGGTTGAATCAGCCCCAGCATTTT
CASSGTGLNQPQHF
>TRBV4-2|-|TRBD1|TRBJ2-7
TGTGCCAGCAGCCAAGCACTGACAGGGGCCTACTCCTACGAGCAGTACTTC
CASSQALTGAYSYEQYF
>TRBV14|-|-|TRBJ1-2
TGTGCCACCGCCCCGGGCAGGGCGAAATCCTATGGCTACACCTTC
CATAPGRAKSYGYTF
>TRBV7-9|-|TRBD1|TRBJ2-7
TGTGCCAGCAGCTACGTTACATCAACAGAACAGGGGACCGAGCAGTACTTC
CASSYVTSTEQGTEQYF
>TRBV5-1|-|-|TRBJ1-2
TGCGCCAGCAGCTTGGACTCGGGTGTTGGTGGCTACACCTTC
CASSLDSGVGGYTF
>TRBV30|-|-|TRBJ1-6
TGTGCCTGGAGTGTATCAGGGCCTAATTCCCCCCTCCACTTT
CAWSVSGPNSPLHF
>TRBV5-1|few|TRBD1|TRBJ2-5
TGCGCCAGCAGCTTGGGACAGGGGGGGACCCAGTACTTC
CASSLGQGGTQYF
>TRBV11-2|-|TRBD2|TRBJ2-7
TGTGCCAGCAGCTTAGAACCGGGAGGGAAAGAGCAGTACTTC
CASSLEPGGKEQYF
>TRBV6-5|-|-|TRBJ2-7
TGTGCCAGTAGGGCGGGACTGGGGTACTACGAGCAGTACTTC
CASRAGLGYYEQYF
>TRBV29-1|-|-|TRBJ2-1
TGCAGCGTTGATGTATCTAATACCGAGCAGTTCTTC
CSVDVSNTEQFF
>TRBV6-5|-|-|TRBJ1-1
TGTGCCAGCAGTAGGGGGTTAGGTTCCAACACTGAAGCTTTCTTT
CASSRGLGSNTEAFF
>TRBV7-2|-|TRBD1|TRBJ2-3
TGTGCCAGCAGCTTAGACAGGGGTGTGGGAGATACGCAGTATTTT
CASSLDRGVGDTQYF
>TRBV5-1|few|-|TRBJ2-6
TGCGCCAGCAGGTTGGACCCGGTCGGTGGGGCCAACGTCCTGACTTTC
CASRLDPVGGANVLTF
>TRBV5-4|-|TRBD1|TRBJ1-2
TGTGCCAGCAGCTTGGGGCAGGGGGCTAACTATGGCTACCCCTTC
CASSLGQGANYGYPF
>TRBV4-2|-|TRBD2|TRBJ2-5
TGTGCCAGCAGCCACGGGGAGCGGGAGCGGGAGACCCAGTACTTC
CASSHGERERETQYF
>TRBV2|-|-|TRBJ1-5
TGTGCCAGCACGGGGGGCGCTTTTGTCCAGCCCCAGCATTTT
CASTGGAFVQPQHF
>TRBV6-5|-|-|TRBJ2-7
TGTGCCAGGAGGGCGGGACTGGGGTACTACGAGCAGTACTTC
CARRAGLGYYEQYF
>TRBV6-6|-|TRBD1|TRBJ2-7
TGTGCCAGTAGAGGGGGGACAGGGGCCTACGAGCAGTACTTC
CASRGGTGAYEQYF
>TRBV5-1|-|TRBD1|TRBJ1-5
TGCGCCAGCAGCCTCCGGACAGGGGATCAGCCCCAGCATTTT
CASSLRTGDQPQHF